Shown below are 30 T cell receptor beta chains from a single sample sequenced in a study of cytomegalovirus exposure and HLA in healthy donors. The protocol was immunoSEQ multiplex PCR, while the TCRdb copy is restricted to in-frame clones and leaves out a portion. The table records approximately 270,000 clones, 70% to 90% of them present only once. The sequenced sample consisted of PBMCs. Receptor source: a woman younger than 30 in good health and CMV-seronegative.

The chain is built from TRBV9 and TRBJ1-5; TRBD1 aligns across 7 bases. The CDR3 covers 15 residues. Trimming took 0 bases from V and 3 from J; bases not matched to a gene: 3. CDR1 and CDR2 (germline): SGDLS, YYNGEE. The DNA for the CDR3 is TGTGCCAGCAGCGTAGAGGGACAGTACAATCAGCCCCAGCATTTT. This gives the protein CASSVEGQYNQPQHF.

CDR3 coding DNA: TGCGCCAGCATCGACAGGGGGAAGAATGAGCAGTTCTTC. Protein product: CASIDRGKNEQFF. J is TRBJ2-1 and V is TRBV4-1; TRBD1 matches 9 bases. J lost 7 bases, V lost 7 bases, and 5 bases had no gene match. The germline V gene has CDR1 MGHRA and CDR2 YSYEKL. The CDR3 consists of 13 residues.

A few counts support this clone. The V call is TRBV7-2, the J call TRBJ2-7; D is ambiguous. From germline, CDR1 is SGHTA and CDR2 FQGNSA. V lost 5 bases to trimming and J lost 6 bases, with 11 bases between them. The CDR3 has 12 residues. This CDR3 reads CASSGSSGEQYF. CDR3 nucleotides: TGTGCCAGCAGCGGGTCGTCGGGCGAGCAGTACTTC.

This rearrangement joins TRBV13 to TRBJ1-3, with D maybe TRBD1 (6 bases). Trimming took 6 bases from V and 2 from J, leaving 17 bases between them. The CDR3 extends over 16 amino acids. Germline values: CDR1 PRHDT, CDR2 FYEKMQ (reference sequence). The CDR3 is CASSLTTGTPGNTIYF. CDR3 sequence (DNA): TGTGCCAGCAGTCTTACTACAGGGACCCCTGGAAACACCATATATTTT.

A remark on this clone: The sample carries other DNA sequences with the same CDR3. V is TRBV5-1 and J is TRBJ1-1, with D possibly being TRBD1 (6 bases). With 4 bases removed from V and 5 bases from J, the gap between germline ends came to 12 bases. The CDR3 runs to 13 residues. Germline V gene data show CDR1 as SGHRS and CDR2 as YFSETQ. As DNA, the CDR3 is TGCGCCAGCAGCCGCGGGCAGGGGACTGAAGCTTTCTTT. It is translated as CASSRGQGTEAFF.

The chain has TRBV2 and TRBJ1-1; TRBD1 aligns across 7 bases. J gave up 1 base and V 6 bases, and 5 bases lay outside the gene matches. Germline loops: CDR1 SNHLY, CDR2 FYNNEI. The CDR3 has 14 amino acids. DNA for the CDR3: TGTGCCAGCAGGGCGGACAGGCGGAACACTGAAGCTTTCTTT. This sequence encodes CASRADRRNTEAFF.

This chain uses TRBV4-3 with TRBJ1-2; possible D gene TRBD1, 5 bases. Trimming left V 1 base short and J 8 bases short, with 14 bases between. CDR1 is LGHNA and CDR2 is YSLEER in the germline V gene. This CDR3 region has 14 residues. The CDR3 DNA follows: TGCGCCAGCAGCCAAGTTTGGGGATGGGGCGGCTACACCTTC. Translation: CASSQVWGWGGYTF.

The rearrangement joins TRBV11-1 to TRBJ1-4, with 10 positions matching TRBD1. Germline V gene sequence: CDR1 SGHAT, CDR2 FQDESV (reference sequence). The CDR3 totals 15 residues. Trimming at V came to 5 bases and at J to 8 bases, leaving 8 bases not matched to a gene. The CDR3 DNA is TGTGCCAGCAGCCCACCCGGGACAGGGGAAGAAAAACTGTTTTTT. Residues: CASSPPGTGEEKLFF.

V and J are TRBV5-6 and TRBJ1-1, with 7 bases that match TRBD1. There are 13 residues in the CDR3. The junction had 2 bases not matched to a gene; V was cut back by 1 base and J by 5 bases. Germline loops: CDR1 SGHDT, CDR2 YYEEEE. CDR3 bases: TGTGCCAGCAGCTTGAGCAGGGGGACTGAAGCTTTCTTT. Translating it yields CASSLSRGTEAFF. Using reference TRBV5-6 and TRBJ1-1 for the parts outside the CDR3, the full variable domain is DAGVTQSPTHLIKTRGQQVTLRCSPKSGHDTVSWYQQALGQGPQFIFQYYEEEERQRGNFPDRFSGHQFPNYSSELNVNALLLGDSALYLCASSLSRGTEAFFGQGTRLTVV.

The chain carries TRBV5-4 and TRBJ2-5; the match to TRBD2 covers 12 bases. The CDR3 covers 17 residues. V shed 5 bases and J 4 bases; nucleotides not matched to a gene: 12. The germline gives CDR1 SGHNT, CDR2 YYREEE (reference sequence). CDR3 sequence reads: CASSPASGGAYRETQYF. Written as DNA, the CDR3 is TGTGCCAGCAGTCCTGCTAGCGGGGGGGCCTATCGAGAGACCCAGTACTTC. Full variable domain (rest looked up from reference TRBV5-4 and TRBJ2-5): ETGVTQSPTHLIKTRGQQVTLRCSSQSGHNTVSWYQQALGQGPQFIFQYYREEENGRGNFPPRFSGLQFPNYSSELNVNALELDDSALYLCASSPASGGAYRETQYFGPGTRLLVL.

This rearrangement joins TRBV6-5 to TRBJ2-5; the D is unclear. Trimming stripped 6 bases from V and 5 bases from J, with 19 bases between. The CDR3 covers 15 residues. Germline assignment: CDR1 MNHEY and CDR2 SVGAGI. The CDR3 protein is CASSPQTRVGETQYF. CDR3 DNA: TGTGCCAGCAGCCCTCAAACCCGCGTTGGTGAGACCCAGTACTTC.

The chain joins TRBV5-1 to TRBJ2-7, with TRBD2 as a possible D gene (5 bases). The V gene lost 2 bases and the J gene lost 2 bases, with 17 bases spanning the gap. The CDR3 has 16 residues. Germline CDR1 and CDR2: SGHRS and YFSETQ. The CDR3 spells CASSFAGNRITYEQYF. In nucleotides, the CDR3 is TGCGCCAGCAGCTTTGCCGGGAACCGGATAACCTACGAGCAGTACTTC.

The J gene is TRBJ2-5, the V gene TRBV6-5, with 13 bases aligning to TRBD2. The CDR3 consists of 15 residues. V was pared by 4 bases and J by 4 bases, with 3 bases of the junction left unmatched. The germline CDR1 and CDR2 sequences are MNHEY and SVGAGI. The CDR3 is CASSWTSGSGETQYF. CDR3 DNA sequence: TGTGCCAGCAGTTGGACTAGCGGGAGCGGAGAGACCCAGTACTTC.

This rearrangement joins TRBV18 to TRBJ2-2; 11 nucleotides line up with TRBD2. Germline CDR1 and CDR2: KGHSH and LQKENI. The junction had 4 bases not matched to a gene; V was cut back by 7 bases and J by 0 bases. The CDR3 contains 16 residues. The CDR3 DNA reads as TGTGCCAGCTTAGGGACTAGCGGAACGAACACCGGGGAGCTGTTTTTT. Protein: CASLGTSGTNTGELFF. The full variable domain, in which reference TRBV18 and TRBJ2-2 provide the parts outside the CDR3, is NAGVMQNPRHLVRRRGQEARLRCSPMKGHSHVYWYRQLPEEGLKFMVYLQKENIIDESGMPKERFSAEFPKEGPSILRIQQVVRGDSAAYFCASLGTSGTNTGELFFGEGSRLTVL.

This chain links TRBV7-6 with TRBJ2-3; a weak D match, TRBD2 (6 bases). This CDR3 is built from 14 residues. Trimming pared 1 base from V and 2 bases from J, leaving 7 bases between. CDR1 is SGHVS, CDR2 FNYEAQ, per germline. CDR3 DNA: TGTGCCAGCAGCTTAGGCGGGGTCACAGATACGCAGTATTTT. Its translation is CASSLGGVTDTQYF.

The chain has TRBV5-4 and TRBJ1-2, with D possibly matching TRBD1 (6 bases). The CDR3 is 15 amino acids. The germline V gene has CDR1 SGHNT and CDR2 YYREEE (reference sequence). The V end was cut by 4 bases, the J end by 8 bases, with 21 bases between. The CDR3 DNA reads TGTGCCAGCAGCCCACAGGGTCTCGTCTCACGGGGCTACACCTTC. Encoded protein: CASSPQGLVSRGYTF.

The CDR3 reads CASSPVLAGGTDTQYF. The CDR3 nucleotides are TGCGCCAGCAGCCCCGTACTAGCGGGGGGCACAGATACGCAGTATTTT. J is TRBJ2-3 and V is TRBV5-1; TRBD2 agrees at 11 bases. The V segment lost 4 bases and the J segment 1 base; nucleotides outside the gene matches: 5. The germline V gene encodes CDR1 SGHRS and CDR2 YFSETQ. The CDR3 runs to 16 residues.

The V and J genes are TRBV5-1 and TRBJ2-1; 16 positions match TRBD2. The ends lost 0 bases at V and 8 bases at J; junction bases unmatched: 5. This CDR3 is 17 amino acids long. Germline values: CDR1 SGHRS, CDR2 YFSETQ. Here the CDR3 reads CASSLEGLAGGSDEQFF. CDR3 DNA: TGCGCCAGCAGCTTGGAGGGACTAGCGGGAGGGAGCGATGAGCAGTTCTTC.

The chain couples TRBV5-6 to TRBJ1-6, with 7 bases matching TRBD1. The CDR3 covers 13 residues. Germline assignment: CDR1 SGHDT and CDR2 YYEEEE. V was clipped by 4 bases and J by 11 bases; unmatched bases: 6. The chain's CDR3 is CASSRDREPPLHF. CDR3 nucleotides: TGTGCCAGCAGCCGTGACAGGGAGCCACCCCTCCACTTT.

The V and J genes are TRBV5-8 and TRBJ2-7; 9 bases fit TRBD2. The CDR3 has 17 residues. Germline CDR1 is SGHTS and CDR2 is YDEGEE. After removal of 3 bases from V and 4 bases from J, the junction contained 14 bases not matched to a gene. Here the CDR3 reads CASSSSTQAGGRYEQYF. The CDR3 bases are TGTGCCAGCAGCTCCAGCACCCAAGCGGGGGGCCGGTACGAGCAGTACTTC.

This clone showed up just a few times. The V call is TRBV19, the J call TRBJ1-2; D call uncertain. Between the trimmed V and J ends, which lost 7 bases and 10 bases, there was a span of 19 bases. The CDR3 runs 13 residues. CDR1 is LNHDA, CDR2 SQIVND, per germline (reference sequence). CDR3 amino acids: CASISSREYYYTF. The DNA for the CDR3 is TGTGCCAGTATATCCTCTCGGGAGTATTACTACACCTTC.

DNA for the CDR3: TGTGCCAGCAGCTTTCACAGGGATCAGCCCCAGCATTTT. Its protein is CASSFHRDQPQHF. The chain employs TRBV7-8 and TRBJ1-5; a weak D match, TRBD1 (6 bases). Trimming pared 3 bases from V and 5 bases from J, leaving 8 bases between. The CDR3 has 13 residues. Per germline, CDR1 SGHVS and CDR2 FQNEAQ.

As concerns this clone: The sample contains more than one DNA sequence encoding this CDR3. The J gene is TRBJ1-1, the V gene TRBV2, with 7 bases identical to TRBD1. This CDR3 has 13 residues. Germline V CDR1 and CDR2: SNHLY, FYNNEI. V was clipped by 1 base and J by 4 bases; unmatched bases: 0. The CDR3 sequence: CASSEGTGTEAFF. CDR3 sequence (DNA): TGTGCCAGCAGTGAAGGGACAGGCACTGAAGCTTTCTTT.

This clone turned up a few times. This sequence joins TRBV7-3 and TRBJ2-2, with 11 bases matching TRBD2. The CDR3 loop spans 15 amino acids. Germline V gene sequence: CDR1 SGHTA, CDR2 FQGTGA. V shed 5 bases and J 3 bases; nucleotides not matched to a gene: 2. The DNA of the CDR3 is TGTGCCAGCAGCCCACTAGCGGGGGACACCGGGGAGCTGTTTTTT. This codes for CASSPLAGDTGELFF.

This chain uses TRBV4-3 with TRBJ2-5; 8 bases align to TRBD2. CDR1 is LGHNA, CDR2 YSLEER, per germline. After removal of 3 bases from V and 0 bases from J, the junction contained 12 bases not matched to a gene. The CDR3 has 18 residues. CDR3 bases: TGCGCCAGCAGCCATGATATCGCGGGGGGCCTAAACCAAGAGACCCAGTACTTC. It is translated as CASSHDIAGGLNQETQYF.

This clone came up once. The genes are TRBV9 and TRBJ2-7; TRBD2 matches 12 bases. Trimming took 4 bases from V and 6 from J; bases not matched to a gene: 11. This CDR3 spans 16 amino acids. CDR1 is SGDLS and CDR2 is YYNGEE in the germline V gene. The CDR3 coding sequence is TGTGCCAGCAGCCACGGACTAGCGGGAAAGGAAGGCGAGCAGTACTTC. Amino acids: CASSHGLAGKEGEQYF. Supplemented by reference TRBV9 and TRBJ2-7, the full variable domain reads DSGVTQTPKHLITATGQRVTLRCSPRSGDLSVYWYQQSLDQGLQFLIQYYNGEERAKGNILERFSAQQFPDLHSELNLSSLELGDSALYFCASSHGLAGKEGEQYFGPGTRLTVT.

The chain employs TRBV14 and TRBJ2-7; perhaps TRBD2 as D (6 bases). Germline CDR1 and CDR2: SGHDN and FVKESK. Trimming removed 4 bases from V and 4 bases from J, with 17 bases in between. CDR3 length: 15 amino acids. In DNA form, the CDR3 reads TGTGCCAGCAGCCGCGCTGGGGGGTGGCAATACGAGCAGTACTTC. As protein: CASSRAGGWQYEQYF.

This clone was seen just once. The chain carries TRBV7-8 and TRBJ2-1; D is perhaps TRBD2 (5 bases). Germline V gene sequence: CDR1 SGHVS, CDR2 FQNEAQ. The V and J ends lost 5 bases and 2 bases respectively, with 10 bases between them. The CDR3 consists of 14 residues. The CDR3 reads CASSERDTYNEQFF. CDR3 nucleotides: TGTGCCAGCAGCGAGAGGGATACCTACAATGAGCAGTTCTTC.

J is TRBJ2-4 and V is TRBV6-1; 10 nucleotides match TRBD2. This CDR3 contains 17 residues. Losses at the gene ends were 2 bases for V and 1 base for J; bases not matched to a gene: 5. CDR1 MNHNS and CDR2 SASEGT come from the germline V gene. CDR3 sequence: CASSEWSSGRAKNIQYF. The CDR3 bases are TGTGCCAGCAGTGAATGGAGTAGCGGGAGGGCCAAAAACATTCAGTACTTC.

The V call is TRBV5-1, the J call TRBJ2-1; TRBD2 agrees at 12 bases. This CDR3 contains 15 residues. V was clipped by 0 bases and J by 8 bases; unmatched bases: 3. CDR1 and CDR2 from the germline V gene are SGHRS and YFSETQ. As DNA, the CDR3 is TGCGCCAGCAGCTTGGCGGCTAGCGGGAGGGATGAGCAGTTCTTC. This sequence encodes CASSLAASGRDEQFF.